This T cell receptor beta chain was recorded in a study of T cell repertoires in cytomegalovirus infection. About the study: Recently described HLA-C-restricted plus well-studied HLA-B-restricted CMV epitopes were used. Matching HLA type and CMV infection were both indicated by public TCR beta signatures. Findings and limits, study-wide: Using cumulative public TCR beta family frequency, the authors identified those who carried CMV together with the relevant HLA. The ex vivo response showed dominance by HLA-C-restricted CMV-specific TCR beta clonotypes.

TCRdb analysed the reads with MiXCR anew, one entry per CDR3 protein. Here the sample spans 140,000 to 150,000 distinct CDR3 sequences, 32% being singletons. V was shortened by 4 bases and J by 8 bases, with 5 bases between the two germline ends. This CDR3 contains 11 residues. The V gene's germline CDR1 is MNHNY and CDR2 SVGAGI (reference sequence). This clonotype has ten or more counts. What it binds is unknown. The gene calls are TRBV6-6 and TRBJ1-4, with D hard to call. The TCR sequence derives from a human donor in good health (CMV status not recorded). Some clones in this sample may be carry-over from other donors' samples. The sample consisted of CD8+ T cells from cultured PBMCs, taken from culture after CMV antigen stimulation. The CDR3 DNA reads as TGTGCCAGCAGTTTTTCGGAAAAACTGTTTTTT. This translates into CASSFSEKLFF.